A single sample gave rise to the 20 T cell receptor beta chains below, sequenced in a study of blood T cell repertoires in COVID-19. Using immunoSEQ multiplex PCR, the repertoire was profiled, and TCRdb retains in-frame clones only, with some absent. This sample yields 85,000 to 110,000 clones, of which roughly 87% are seen a single time; approximately 3% belongs to the top ten. The sequenced sample consisted of peripheral blood. The receptors stem from a man aged 50 or older in a cohort sampled during active COVID-19.

The chain links TRBV20-1 to TRBJ1-2, with a possible D match to TRBD1 (5 bases). Germline V gene sequence: CDR1 DFQATT, CDR2 SNEGSKA (reference sequence). CDR3 length equals 11 residues. V was shortened by 2 bases and J by 4 bases, with 5 bases between the two germline ends. Here the CDR3 DNA reads TGCAGTGCTAGACAGGGCTATGGCTACACCTTC. This codes for CSARQGYGYTF.

The rearrangement links TRBV29-1 to TRBJ2-5, with D tentatively TRBD2 (5 bases). This CDR3 has 13 residues. The germline CDR1 and CDR2 sequences are SQVTM and ANQGSEA. Trimming took 3 bases from V and 2 from J, leaving 10 bases between them. This CDR3 is CSVDTGFQETQYF. The CDR3, as DNA: TGCAGCGTTGATACGGGGTTTCAAGAGACCCAGTACTTC. Looking up the rest from reference TRBV29-1 and TRBJ2-5 gives the full variable domain: SAVISQKPSRDICQRGTSLTIQCQVDSQVTMMFWYRQQPGQSLTLIATANQGSEATYESGFVIDKFPISRPNLTFSTLTVSNMSPEDSSIYLCSVDTGFQETQYFGPGTRLLVL.

This clone was observed once. The V and J genes are TRBV11-2 and TRBJ1-3; D ambiguous. The germline V gene encodes CDR1 SGHAT and CDR2 FQNNGV. CDR3 length: 15 amino acids. The germline V and J ends were trimmed by 5 bases and 0 bases, with 11 bases remaining between them. DNA of the CDR3: TGTGCCAGCAGCCCACAGACGGCCTCTGGAAACACCATATATTTT. This sequence encodes CASSPQTASGNTIYF.

The V gene is TRBV6-5, the J gene TRBJ1-3, with a possible D match to TRBD1 (6 bases). Trimming pared 6 bases from V and 0 bases from J, leaving 12 bases between. The CDR3 spans 15 residues. Germline CDR1 reads MNHEY; CDR2 reads SVGAGI. DNA of the CDR3: TGTGCCAGCAGATCCGGACAGATCTCTGGAAACACCATATATTTT. Amino acids: CASRSGQISGNTIYF.

The chain links TRBV28 to TRBJ1-3; D remains ambiguous. Germline CDR1 reads MDHEN; CDR2 reads SYDVKM. V was trimmed by 3 bases and J by 3 bases, leaving 6 bases between them. CDR3 length: 13 amino acids. CDR3 sequence (DNA): TGTGCCAGCAGTTTGTCTAGTGGAAACACCATATATTTT. Its protein is CASSLSSGNTIYF.

This chain connects TRBV10-3 to TRBJ2-1; no firm D call. There are 12 residues in the CDR3. The V and J ends lost 2 bases and 8 bases respectively, with 7 bases between them. The germline V gene encodes CDR1 ENHRY and CDR2 SYGVKD. Here the CDR3 DNA reads TGTGCCATCAGTGAGCGAGTGTATGAGCAGTTCTTC. Protein sequence: CAISERVYEQFF.

The V and J genes are TRBV27 and TRBJ2-7; the match to TRBD1 covers 8 bases. V was pared by 5 bases and J by 4 bases, with 7 bases of the junction left unmatched. Germline V lookup: CDR1 MNHEY, CDR2 SMNVEV (reference sequence). This CDR3 contains 14 residues. In DNA, the CDR3 is TGTGCCAGCAGTGGCCGGGACAGGTCGTACGAGCAGTACTTC. As protein: CASSGRDRSYEQYF.

The chain employs TRBV7-8 and TRBJ1-2; 7 bases line up with TRBD1. Trimming took 5 bases from V and 0 from J; bases not matched to a gene: 12. CDR1 SGHVS and CDR2 FQNEAQ come from the germline V gene. The CDR3 contains 17 residues. The CDR3: CASSPTGTKVPNYGYTF. DNA of the CDR3: TGTGCCAGCAGCCCGACAGGGACCAAAGTCCCTAACTATGGCTACACCTTC.

The gene calls are TRBV5-4 and TRBJ1-1, with D maybe TRBD1 (6 bases). Germline CDR1 SGHNT, CDR2 YYREEE (reference sequence). V was clipped by 0 bases and J by 2 bases, with 11 bases between them. There are 15 residues in the CDR3. CDR3 region: CASSLAAGANTEAFF. The DNA for the CDR3 is TGTGCCAGCAGCTTGGCGGCAGGGGCTAACACTGAAGCTTTCTTT. The whole variable domain, remainder taken from reference TRBV5-4 and TRBJ1-1, is ETGVTQSPTHLIKTRGQQVTLRCSSQSGHNTVSWYQQALGQGPQFIFQYYREEENGRGNFPPRFSGLQFPNYSSELNVNALELDDSALYLCASSLAAGANTEAFFGQGTRLTVV.

This clone has a single count. V usage is TRBV15 and J usage is TRBJ1-6, with a weak D call TRBD1 (6 bases). The V end was cut by 1 base, the J end by 2 bases, with 12 bases between. Germline loops: CDR1 LNHNV, CDR2 YYDKDF (reference sequence). There are 17 residues in the CDR3. The CDR3, as DNA: TGTGCCACCAGCAGAGGGCAGGGGAGTGCCTATAATTCACCCCTCCACTTT. Protein: CATSRGQGSAYNSPLHF.

The J gene is TRBJ2-3, the V gene TRBV6-2 or TRBV6-3; possibly TRBD2 for D (7 bases). Germline V gene sequence: CDR1 MNHEY, CDR2 SVGEGT. Trimming removed 5 bases from V and 2 bases from J, with 11 bases in between. The CDR3 contains 14 residues. The CDR3 protein is CASSRGGATDTQYF. For the CDR3, the DNA is TGTGCCAGCAGTAGGGGGGGCGCCACAGATACGCAGTATTTT.

V is TRBV27 and J is TRBJ1-2; no reliable D call. The germline gives CDR1 MNHEY, CDR2 SMNVEV (reference sequence). Trimming removed 6 bases from V and 8 bases from J, with 13 bases in between. The CDR3 spans 12 residues. The CDR3 here is CASRRTVYGYTF. The CDR3 nucleotides are TGTGCCAGCAGGCGGACTGTTTACGGCTACACCTTC.

The CDR3, as DNA: TGCGCCAGCAGCTTGGCCGCGGGACTAACGGTATCCGCTAACTATGGCTACACCTTC. Its protein product is CASSLAAGLTVSANYGYTF. The V call is TRBV5-1, the J call TRBJ1-2; the D gene is possibly TRBD1 (5 bases). Germline V gives CDR1 SGHRS, CDR2 YFSETQ. Deletions cut 0 bases from V and 0 bases from J, with 21 bases between. The CDR3 has 19 amino acids.

V and J are TRBV19 and TRBJ2-2; a weak D match, TRBD1 (5 bases). Germline V gene data show CDR1 as LNHDA and CDR2 as SQIVND (reference sequence). This CDR3 has 16 amino acids. The germline V and J ends were trimmed by 1 base and 2 bases, with 11 bases remaining between them. CDR3 sequence: CASSIGGAGNTGELFF. CDR3 in DNA: TGTGCCAGTAGTATAGGTGGGGCAGGCAACACCGGGGAGCTGTTTTTT.

The J gene is TRBJ1-2, the V gene TRBV3-1 (or the pseudogene TRBV3-2); 7 bases align to TRBD1. The CDR3 runs 16 residues. Trimming cost V 1 base and J 7 bases; bases outside gene matches: 12. Germline loops: CDR1 LGHDT, CDR2 YNNKEL (reference sequence). CDR3 DNA sequence: TGTGCCAGCAGCCAAGGGTGGCGGGCAGGGGGAAGTGGCTACACCTTC. Protein product: CASSQGWRAGGSGYTF.

The table lists this clone with a count of one. The V gene is TRBV6-5, the J gene TRBJ2-7; the match to TRBD1 covers 9 bases. The CDR3 has 15 residues. J gave up 2 bases and V 5 bases, and 7 bases lay outside the gene matches. From germline, CDR1 is MNHEY and CDR2 SVGAGI. The chain's CDR3 is CASSPGTGMTYEQYF. CDR3 sequence (DNA): TGTGCCAGCAGTCCCGGGACAGGGATGACCTACGAGCAGTACTTC.

V usage is TRBV6-1 and J usage is TRBJ2-7; 7 bases match TRBD1. Germline CDR1 and CDR2: MNHNS and SASEGT. V trimming: 5 bases; J trimming: 9 bases; junction bases outside the gene matches: 10. This CDR3 comprises 13 residues. CDR3 bases: TGTGCCAGCAGTTCCAATGACAGGGTTGGGCAGTACGTC. Residues: CASSSNDRVGQYV.

The chain joins TRBV18 to TRBJ2-3, with 8 positions matching TRBD2. The CDR3 length is 15 residues. After removal of 3 bases from V and 1 base from J, the junction contained 3 bases not matched to a gene. Germline CDR1 and CDR2: KGHSH and LQKENI. The CDR3 reads CASSPGLGGTDTQYF. CDR3 DNA sequence: TGTGCCAGCTCACCGGGACTAGGGGGCACAGATACGCAGTATTTT.

This clone showed up just once. V is TRBV6-5 and J is TRBJ2-3; D is possibly TRBD2 (6 bases). CDR3 size: 15 residues. V was pared by 2 bases and J by 4 bases, with 13 bases between. Per germline, CDR1 MNHEY and CDR2 SVGAGI. The DNA of the CDR3 is TGTGCCAGCAGTTACCGCGGGGCCCCGGCAGATACGCAGTATTTT. This codes for CASSYRGAPADTQYF.

CDR3 DNA: TGTGCCAGCGGTGGCGGGGGTTTTTTCAATCAGTATTTT. Residues: CASGGGGFFNQYF. This rearrangement joins TRBV3-1 (or the pseudogene TRBV3-2) to TRBJ2-3; 7 bases match TRBD2. Germline CDR1 is LGHDT and CDR2 is YNNKEL (reference sequence). This CDR3 is built from 13 residues. The ends lost 8 bases at V and 12 bases at J; junction bases unmatched: 14.